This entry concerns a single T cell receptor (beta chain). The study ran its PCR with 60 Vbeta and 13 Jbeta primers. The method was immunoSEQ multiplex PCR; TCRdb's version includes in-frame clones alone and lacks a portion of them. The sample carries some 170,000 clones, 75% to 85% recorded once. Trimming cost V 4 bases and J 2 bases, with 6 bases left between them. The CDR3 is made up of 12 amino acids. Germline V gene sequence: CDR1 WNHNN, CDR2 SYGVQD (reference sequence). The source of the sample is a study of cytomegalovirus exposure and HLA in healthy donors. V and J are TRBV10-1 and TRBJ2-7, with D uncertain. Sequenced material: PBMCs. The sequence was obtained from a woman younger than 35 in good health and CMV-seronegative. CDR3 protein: CASSAGTYEQYF. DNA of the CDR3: TGCGCCAGCAGTGCAGGAACCTACGAGCAGTACTTC.